A single sample gave rise to the 15 T cell receptor beta chains below, sequenced in a study of long-term antiretroviral therapy in people with HIV. Survey level was the resolution at which the v3.0 immunoSEQ assay ran. The data were produced by immunoSEQ multiplex PCR, yet TCRdb's version contains in-frame clones alone and is incomplete. Among approximately 17,000 clones listed, 88% were seen once. The source was unsorted PBMCs, collected 0.7 years before starting antiretroviral therapy. Receptors were obtained from a man aged 50 or older with HIV.

J is TRBJ1-1 and V is TRBV2; perhaps TRBD1 as D (5 bases). Germline-derived CDR1 and CDR2 are SNHLY and FYNNEI. CDR3 length: 14 residues. Trimming removed 4 bases at V and 0 bases at J, with 9 bases between. This chain's CDR3 is CASSVAGMNTEAFF. The DNA for the CDR3 is TGTGCCAGCAGTGTTGCAGGGATGAACACTGAAGCTTTCTTT.

The chain links TRBV5-1 to TRBJ1-5; 10 nucleotides align to TRBD1. The J segment lost 5 bases and the V segment lost 4 bases, leaving 3 bases of the junction unmatched. There are 14 residues in the CDR3. Germline V lookup: CDR1 SGHRS, CDR2 YFSETQ. CDR3 loop: CASSLGQGHQPQHF. CDR3 DNA: TGCGCCAGCAGCCTGGGACAGGGGCATCAGCCCCAGCATTTT.

V is TRBV29-1 and J is TRBJ2-2; a possible D gene is TRBD1 (6 bases). Trimming shortened V by 7 bases and J by 0 bases, and 9 bases separated the two germline ends. The V gene's germline CDR1 is SQVTM and CDR2 ANQGSEA. This CDR3 is built from 13 residues. CDR3 region: CSAGAANTGELFF. The CDR3 DNA reads TGCAGCGCAGGGGCGGCGAACACCGGGGAGCTGTTTTTT.

This clone was recorded a few times. The chain carries TRBV7-2 and TRBJ1-6, with D possibly being TRBD1 (6 bases). V shed 4 bases and J shed 5 bases, with 15 bases lying between them. The CDR3 has 16 amino acids. CDR1 and CDR2 from the germline V gene are SGHTA and FQGNSA. The chain's CDR3 is CASSSSTGTDNSPLHF. CDR3 DNA: TGTGCCAGCAGCTCGAGCACAGGGACCGATAATTCACCCCTCCACTTT.

This clone was counted a few times. CDR3 DNA: TGTGCCAGCAGTTCTTTCCTCACAGGGTCAGGTGGCTACACCTTC. Encoded protein: CASSSFLTGSGGYTF. V and J are TRBV6-5 and TRBJ1-2; D possibly corresponds to TRBD1 (6 bases). This CDR3 comprises 15 residues. V lost 4 bases to trimming and J lost 7 bases, with 19 bases between them. From germline, CDR1 is MNHEY and CDR2 SVGAGI.

This clone appeared a single time. The chain is built from TRBV18 and TRBJ2-5, with a tentative D call TRBD2 (6 bases). Germline values: CDR1 KGHSH, CDR2 LQKENI. This CDR3 has 13 residues. V was cut by 6 bases and J by 4 bases, with 12 bases left in between. The CDR3 here is CASSRELRETQYF. In DNA, the CDR3 is TGTGCCAGCTCTCGGGAGTTAAGAGAGACCCAGTACTTC. The full variable domain, completed using reference TRBV18 and TRBJ2-5, is NAGVMQNPRHLVRRRGQEARLRCSPMKGHSHVYWYRQLPEEGLKFMVYLQKENIIDESGMPKERFSAEFPKEGPSILRIQQVVRGDSAAYFCASSRELRETQYFGPGTRLLVL.

The chain has TRBV19 and TRBJ1-2; D is perhaps TRBD1 (5 bases). Per the germline V gene, CDR1 is LNHDA and CDR2 is SQIVND (reference sequence). This CDR3 region has 16 residues. V dropped 9 bases and J dropped 4 bases, with 24 bases sitting between them. The CDR3 DNA reads TGTGCCAGCACTAGGCTGCAAGACAGAGACGGCTATGGCTACACCTTC. Its translation is CASTRLQDRDGYGYTF.

This chain links TRBV14 with TRBJ1-1; D might be TRBD1 (6 bases). This CDR3 is built from 16 residues. V shed 3 bases and J shed 0 bases, with 14 bases lying between them. Germline V gene sequence: CDR1 SGHDN, CDR2 FVKESK. The CDR3 spells CASSQSRRDMNTEAFF. The CDR3 region has the DNA TGTGCCAGCAGCCAGTCTCGCAGGGACATGAACACTGAAGCTTTCTTT.

V and J are TRBV5-4 and TRBJ2-5, with D possibly matching TRBD2 (6 bases). The CDR3 sequence is 12 residues long. Per germline, CDR1 SGHNT and CDR2 YYREEE (reference sequence). Trimming left V 4 bases short and J 4 bases short, with 8 bases between. DNA for the CDR3: TGTGCCAGCAGCGTGGGACTAGAGACCCAGTACTTC. This sequence encodes CASSVGLETQYF.

The V gene is TRBV19, the J gene TRBJ2-1; D possibly matches TRBD1 or TRBD2 (6 bases each). Trimming left V 3 bases short and J 4 bases short, with 13 bases between. This CDR3 is 15 amino acids long. Germline CDR1 is LNHDA and CDR2 is SQIVND (reference sequence). For the CDR3, the DNA is TGTGCCAGTAGTATCGCTGGAGGGGGATACAATGAGCAGTTCTTC. Its protein product is CASSIAGGGYNEQFF. The full variable domain, in which reference TRBV19 and TRBJ2-1 provide the parts outside the CDR3, is DGGITQSPKYLFRKEGQNVTLSCEQNLNHDAMYWYRQDPGQGLRLIYYSQIVNDFQKGDIAEGYSVSREKKESFPLTVTSAQKNPTAFYLCASSIAGGGYNEQFFGPGTRLTVL.

V gene TRBV27 combines with J gene TRBJ1-5, with 7 nucleotides matching TRBD1. The germline V gene has CDR1 MNHEY and CDR2 SMNVEV (reference sequence). The junction had 4 bases not matched to a gene; V was cut back by 5 bases and J by 3 bases. The CDR3 totals 14 residues. CDR3 bases: TGTGCCAGCAGTCTTGGACAGGTCAATCAGCCCCAGCATTTT. Its translation: CASSLGQVNQPQHF.

The CDR3 DNA sequence: TGCGCCAGCAGCCGACTGGGGCAGAACACCGGGGAGCTGTTTTTT. This gives the protein CASSRLGQNTGELFF. The chain uses TRBV5-1 and TRBJ2-2; tentative D call: TRBD1 (5 bases). Germline V lookup: CDR1 SGHRS, CDR2 YFSETQ. This CDR3 is 15 amino acids long. Deletions cut 4 bases from V and 1 base from J, with 11 bases between.

The chain uses TRBV9 and TRBJ1-3; D is perhaps TRBD1 (6 bases). The germline gives CDR1 SGDLS, CDR2 YYNGEE. This CDR3 comprises 17 residues. The ends were cut back, 0 bases at V and 4 bases at J, with 17 bases in the middle. CDR3 DNA: TGTGCCAGCAGCGTAGCTACGGGGGGCTCACTAGGAAACACCATATATTTT. It encodes CASSVATGGSLGNTIYF.

The DNA of the CDR3 is TGCGCCAGCACCTTTCACAGCACAGATACGCAGTATTTT. This gives the protein CASTFHSTDTQYF. This chain links TRBV5-1 with TRBJ2-3; no reliable D call. The germline V and J ends were trimmed by 6 bases and 0 bases, with 8 bases remaining between them. The CDR3 is 13 residues long. Germline values: CDR1 SGHRS, CDR2 YFSETQ. Using reference TRBV5-1 and TRBJ2-3 for the parts outside the CDR3, the full variable domain is KAGVTQTPRYLIKTRGQQVTLSCSPISGHRSVSWYQQTPGQGLQFLFEYFSETQRNKGNFPGRFSGRQFSNSRSEMNVSTLELGDSALYLCASTFHSTDTQYFGPGTRLTVL.

V and J are TRBV6-6 and TRBJ1-1; D unclear. The CDR3 has 14 amino acids. With 6 bases removed from V and 9 bases from J, the gap between germline ends came to 20 bases. CDR1 is MNHNY, CDR2 SVGAGI, per germline (reference sequence). CDR3 sequence (DNA): TGTGCCAGCAGCCCCCAGTTAGTCAAACACAAAGCTTTCTTT. Its translation is CASSPQLVKHKAFF.